The present T cell receptor (beta chain) was sequenced within a study of Ad26.COV2.S vaccination and SARS-CoV-2 variants. Study information: Intramuscularly, Ad26.COV2.S was given either once or twice, 56 days apart. Study-wide findings and caveats: Greater spike-specific TCR breadth was seen in vaccine recipients than in placebo recipients.

Only in-frame clones appear in the TCRdb table, and some are missing; sequencing was by immunoSEQ multiplex PCR. This table holds under 550,000 clones, roughly 88% found once. Trimming shortened V by 7 bases and J by 2 bases, and 12 bases separated the two germline ends. Per germline, CDR1 SGHRS and CDR2 YFSETQ. This CDR3 has 13 residues. Documented treatment: around 19 received Ad26.COV2.S at low or high dose, single or two shots; 5 received placebo; per-sample allocation not given. Day 63 following the first vaccine or placebo injection was when the samples were taken. Wuhan-strain spike was delivered by a replication-incompetent Ad26 vector. A word on this clone: The antigen remains unidentified.

The starting material was peripheral blood, obtained in a trial of Ad26.COV2.S vaccine versus placebo. V gene TRBV5-1 combines with J gene TRBJ1-1; D not certain. The receptor's source is a person between 18 and 65 years old who received the Ad26.COV2.S COVID-19 vaccine or a placebo. The CDR3 loop is CASGVAGNTEAFF. DNA of the CDR3: TGCGCCAGCGGGGTGGCGGGCAACACTGAAGCTTTCTTT. The full variable domain, completed using reference TRBV5-1 and TRBJ1-1, is KAGVTQTPRYLIKTRGQQVTLSCSPISGHRSVSWYQQTPGQGLQFLFEYFSETQRNKGNFPGRFSGRQFSNSRSEMNVSTLELGDSALYLCASGVAGNTEAFFGQGTRLTVV.